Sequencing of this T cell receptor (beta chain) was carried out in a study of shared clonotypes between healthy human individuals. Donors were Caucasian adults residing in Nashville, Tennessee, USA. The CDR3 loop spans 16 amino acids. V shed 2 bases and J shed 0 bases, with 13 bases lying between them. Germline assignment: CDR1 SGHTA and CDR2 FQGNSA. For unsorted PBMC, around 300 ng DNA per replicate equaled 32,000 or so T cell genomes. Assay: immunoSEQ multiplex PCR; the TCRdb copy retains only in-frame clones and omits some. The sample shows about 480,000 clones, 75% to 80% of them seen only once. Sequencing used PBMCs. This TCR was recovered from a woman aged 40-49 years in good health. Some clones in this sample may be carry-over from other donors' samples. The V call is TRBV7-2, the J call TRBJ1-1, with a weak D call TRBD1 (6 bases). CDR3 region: CASSLRGSKLNTEAFF. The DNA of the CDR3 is TGTGCCAGCAGCTTAAGGGGGTCTAAATTGAACACTGAAGCTTTCTTT.